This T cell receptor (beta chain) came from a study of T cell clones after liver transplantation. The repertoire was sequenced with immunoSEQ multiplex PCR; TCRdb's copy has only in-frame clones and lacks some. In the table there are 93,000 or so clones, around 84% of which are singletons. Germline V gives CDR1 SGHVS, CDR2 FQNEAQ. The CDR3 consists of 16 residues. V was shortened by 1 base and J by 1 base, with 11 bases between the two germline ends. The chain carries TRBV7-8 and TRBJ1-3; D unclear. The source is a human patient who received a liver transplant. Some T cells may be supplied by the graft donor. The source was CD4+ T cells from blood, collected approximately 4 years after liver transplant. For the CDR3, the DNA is TGTGCCAGCAGCTTAGAGGCCAGGCCTTCTGGAAACACCATATATTTT. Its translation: CASSLEARPSGNTIYF.